The 10 T cell receptor beta chains below come from one sample, sequenced in a study of beta chain features in type 1 diabetes. General observations from the study: Among patients with Type 1 diabetes, TCRB CDR3s were moderately but significantly shorter in every one of the four CD4+ subsets.

The isolated RNA, all of it, was reverse transcribed, so expressed TCRB transcripts were what got sequenced. The protocol was immunoSEQ multiplex PCR, while the TCRdb copy is restricted to in-frame clones and leaves out a portion. The sample contains 250,000 to 300,000 clones, roughly a quarter of which appear only once. Their recognized antigens are unknown. Sequencing input: naive CD4+ T cells from blood. The receptors stem from a woman under 40 with type 1 diabetes.

This chain uses TRBV28 with TRBJ2-3; weak D call: TRBD2 (6 bases). CDR3 length: 15 amino acids. Trimming pared 3 bases from V and 0 bases from J, leaving 10 bases between. Germline V gives CDR1 MDHEN, CDR2 SYDVKM. The CDR3, as DNA: TGTGCCAGCAGTTTTCCCGGGACTAGCACAGATACGCAGTATTTT. This gives the protein CASSFPGTSTDTQYF.

This clone was found a few times. This rearrangement joins TRBV29-1 to TRBJ2-5; possible D gene TRBD2, 5 bases. Trimming stripped 6 bases from V and 1 base from J, with 15 bases between. The germline V gene encodes CDR1 SQVTM and CDR2 ANQGSEA. The CDR3 extends over 14 amino acids. For the CDR3, the DNA is TGCAGCGTAGGGAGTTGGCCTAGCCAAGAGACCCAGTACTTC. This encodes CSVGSWPSQETQYF.

The V gene is TRBV4-1, the J gene TRBJ2-7, with 7 nucleotides matching TRBD1. Losses at the gene ends were 4 bases for V and 7 bases for J; bases not matched to a gene: 7. This CDR3 spans 13 amino acids. Germline V gene sequence: CDR1 MGHRA, CDR2 YSYEKL. The CDR3 reads CASSRARGREQYF. CDR3 bases: TGCGCCAGCAGCCGAGCAAGGGGGCGAGAGCAGTACTTC.

The chain joins TRBV7-3 to TRBJ2-7, with D unresolved. Trimming took 5 bases from V and 2 from J, leaving 13 bases between them. Germline V CDR1 and CDR2: SGHTA, FQGTGA. This CDR3 is built from 14 residues. The CDR3 is CASSPGGNAYEQYF. Here the CDR3 DNA reads TGTGCCAGCAGCCCCGGCGGCAACGCCTACGAGCAGTACTTC.

The chain couples TRBV7-8 to TRBJ1-5, with D unresolved. CDR3 size: 15 residues. Germline V gene sequence: CDR1 SGHVS, CDR2 FQNEAQ. V gave up 1 base and J gave up 3 bases, with 10 bases separating them. The CDR3 DNA sequence: TGTGCCAGCAGCTTAGGTCGGCGGATCAATCAGCCCCAGCATTTT. Translating it yields CASSLGRRINQPQHF.

This clone was detected a few times. The chain couples TRBV27 to TRBJ1-1, with 8 bases fitting TRBD1. This CDR3 spans 13 amino acids. Trimming cost V 6 bases and J 5 bases; bases outside gene matches: 5. In germline, CDR1 is MNHEY, CDR2 SMNVEV (reference sequence). The CDR3 here is CASRSTGETEAFF. In nucleotides, the CDR3 is TGTGCCAGCAGGTCGACAGGGGAGACTGAAGCTTTCTTT.

This clone was seen more than once but under ten times. The rearrangement links TRBV9 to TRBJ2-3; the match to TRBD1 covers 8 bases. This CDR3 contains 17 residues. J lost 0 bases, V lost 3 bases, and 9 bases had no gene match. Germline lookup yields CDR1 SGDLS and CDR2 YYNGEE. DNA of the CDR3: TGTGCCAGCAGCGAACGGACAGGGCCCTCTAGCACAGATACGCAGTATTTT. It specifies CASSERTGPSSTDTQYF.

The chain couples TRBV5-1 to TRBJ2-5; 7 bases match TRBD2. The CDR3 loop spans 14 amino acids. V was pared by 4 bases and J by 0 bases, with 3 bases of the junction left unmatched. Germline CDR1 SGHRS, CDR2 YFSETQ. The CDR3 sequence is CASSPGLHQETQYF. The CDR3 DNA is TGCGCCAGCAGCCCGGGACTACACCAAGAGACCCAGTACTTC.

V and J are TRBV29-1 and TRBJ2-5, with 10 bases fitting TRBD2. Unmatched junction bases numbered 12, after V lost 1 base and J lost 4 bases. The germline CDR1 and CDR2 sequences are SQVTM and ANQGSEA. The length of the CDR3 is 17 residues. CDR3 amino acids: CSVEGGLAAPGVETQYF. CDR3 coding DNA: TGCAGCGTTGAAGGCGGACTAGCGGCCCCGGGGGTAGAGACCCAGTACTTC.

The chain uses TRBV7-6 and TRBJ2-7; tentative D call: TRBD1 (6 bases). CDR3 length: 16 residues. Germline V gene data show CDR1 as SGHVS and CDR2 as FNYEAQ. Trimming took 5 bases from V and 0 from J, leaving 17 bases between them. The CDR3 region has the DNA TGTGCCAGCAGCCCCTCCCCAGGGGACCTCTCCTACGAGCAGTACTTC. Translated: CASSPSPGDLSYEQYF.